This TCR beta chain was captured in a study of blood T cell repertoires in COVID-19. Study-wide context: The analysed material was cDNA or gDNA that came from T cells, B-cell-depleted T cells, or PBMCs.

In the authors' methods: Estimates of nucleated cell counts were drawn from the amplification of reference gene primers. Method: immunoSEQ multiplex PCR; TCRdb's copy keeps in-frame clones and lacks some. V, J and clone size reflect that table, while D and trimming were determined from the DNA. In the table there are hundreds of thousands of clones, around nine tenths of which are singletons. Germline CDR1 is MDHEN and CDR2 is SYDVKM. V shed 7 bases and J 3 bases; nucleotides not matched to a gene: 5. CDR3 length: 13 amino acids. This TCR came from a man between 65 and 80 years old with acute or convalescent COVID-19. The specimen was peripheral blood. V is TRBV28 and J is TRBJ1-2; the match to TRBD1 covers 7 bases. DNA of the CDR3: TGTGCCAGCAAGCCAGGGGGTCACTATGGCTACACCTTC. As protein: CASKPGGHYGYTF.